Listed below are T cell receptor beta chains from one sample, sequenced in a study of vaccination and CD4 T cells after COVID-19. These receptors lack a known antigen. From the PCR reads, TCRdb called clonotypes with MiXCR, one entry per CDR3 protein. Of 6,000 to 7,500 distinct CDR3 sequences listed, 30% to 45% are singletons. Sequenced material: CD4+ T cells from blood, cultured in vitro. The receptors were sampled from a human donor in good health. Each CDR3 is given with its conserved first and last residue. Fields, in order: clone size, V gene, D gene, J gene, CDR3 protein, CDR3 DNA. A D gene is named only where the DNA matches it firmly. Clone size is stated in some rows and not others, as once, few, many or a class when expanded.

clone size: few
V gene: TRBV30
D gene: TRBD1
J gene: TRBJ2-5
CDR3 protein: CAWTGGSEETQYF
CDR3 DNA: TGTGCCTGGACAGGGGGCTCTGAAGAGACCCAGTACTTC

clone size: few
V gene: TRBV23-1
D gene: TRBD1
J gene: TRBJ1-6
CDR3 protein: CASSQSYRTGQNSPLHF
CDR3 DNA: TGCGCCAGCAGTCAATCGTATAGGACAGGACAAAATTCACCCCTCCACTTT

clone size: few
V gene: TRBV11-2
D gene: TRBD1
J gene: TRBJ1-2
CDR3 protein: CASSLVGTAWDYGYTF
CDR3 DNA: TGTGCCAGCAGCTTAGTCGGGACAGCATGGGACTATGGCTACACCTTC

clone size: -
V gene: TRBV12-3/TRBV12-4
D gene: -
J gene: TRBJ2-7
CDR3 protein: CASSIQGPLYEQYF
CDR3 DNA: TGTGCCAGCAGTATACAGGGACCGCTCTACGAGCAGTACTTC

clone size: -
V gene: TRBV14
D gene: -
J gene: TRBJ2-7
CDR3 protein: CASSPGGLGEQYF
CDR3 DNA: TGTGCCAGCAGCCCAGGAGGGCTAGGCGAGCAGTACTTC

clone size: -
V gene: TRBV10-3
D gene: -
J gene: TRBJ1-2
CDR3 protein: CAITQGPVGTPYGYTF
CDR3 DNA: TGTGCCATCACCCAGGGGCCGGTCGGGACCCCGTATGGCTACACCTTC

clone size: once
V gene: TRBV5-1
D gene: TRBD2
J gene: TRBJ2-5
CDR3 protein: CASSLVGTSGEETQYF
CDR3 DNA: TGCGCCAGCAGCTTGGTGGGGACTAGCGGGGAAGAGACCCAGTACTTC

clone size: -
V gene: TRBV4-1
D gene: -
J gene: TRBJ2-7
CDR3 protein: CASSHQAAGSYEQYF
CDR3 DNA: TGCGCCAGCAGCCACCAAGCGGCCGGTTCCTACGAGCAGTACTTC

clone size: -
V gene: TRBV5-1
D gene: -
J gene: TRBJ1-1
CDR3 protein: CASSLVGLTEAFF
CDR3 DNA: TGCGCCAGCAGCTTAGTGGGGCTCACTGAAGCTTTCTTT

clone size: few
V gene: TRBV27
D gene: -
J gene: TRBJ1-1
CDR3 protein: CASSSRDPGDVPEAFF
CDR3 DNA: TGTGCCAGCAGTTCCAGAGACCCAGGGGATGTCCCTGAAGCTTTCTTT

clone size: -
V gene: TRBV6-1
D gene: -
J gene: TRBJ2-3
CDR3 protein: CASTTSQLTDTQYF
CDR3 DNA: TGTGCCAGCACTACGAGCCAACTCACAGATACGCAGTATTTT

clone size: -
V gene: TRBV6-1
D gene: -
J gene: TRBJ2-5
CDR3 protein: CASSGGRPQGTQYF
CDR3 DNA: TGTGCCAGCAGTGGCGGGCGACCCCAGGGGACCCAGTACTTC

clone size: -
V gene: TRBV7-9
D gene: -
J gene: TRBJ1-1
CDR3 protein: CASKLSGDTEAFF
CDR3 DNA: TGTGCCAGCAAACTTTCAGGGGACACTGAAGCTTTCTTT

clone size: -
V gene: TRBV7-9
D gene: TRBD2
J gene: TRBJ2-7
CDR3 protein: CASSFLGSGGANEQYF
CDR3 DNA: TGTGCCAGCAGCTTCCTTGGTAGCGGGGGGGCGAACGAGCAGTACTTC

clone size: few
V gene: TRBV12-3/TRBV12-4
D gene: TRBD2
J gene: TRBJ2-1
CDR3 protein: CASSFLREHNEQFF
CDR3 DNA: TGTGCCAGCAGTTTTTTGCGGGAGCACAATGAGCAGTTCTTC

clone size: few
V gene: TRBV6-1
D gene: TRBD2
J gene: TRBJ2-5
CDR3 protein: CASSDRTWTSGFQETQYF
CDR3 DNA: TGTGCCAGCAGTGATAGAACCTGGACTAGCGGGTTCCAAGAGACCCAGTACTTC

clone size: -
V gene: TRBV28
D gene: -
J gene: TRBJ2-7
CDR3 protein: CASSYSWRGTYEQYF
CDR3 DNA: TGTGCCAGCAGTTATTCTTGGCGTGGTACCTACGAGCAGTACTTC

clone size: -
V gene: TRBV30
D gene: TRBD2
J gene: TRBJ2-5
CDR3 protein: CAWTSGGAGQETQYF
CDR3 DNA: TGTGCCTGGACTAGCGGGGGGGCGGGGCAAGAGACCCAGTACTTC

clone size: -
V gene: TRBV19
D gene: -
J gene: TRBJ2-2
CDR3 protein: CASSIGLANTGELFF
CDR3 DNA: TGTGCCAGTAGTATTGGCCTAGCGAACACCGGGGAGCTGTTTTTT

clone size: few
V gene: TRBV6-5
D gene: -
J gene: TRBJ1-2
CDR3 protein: CASSYDRWSYGYTF
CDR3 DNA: TGTGCCAGCAGTTACGACAGGTGGAGCTATGGCTACACCTTC

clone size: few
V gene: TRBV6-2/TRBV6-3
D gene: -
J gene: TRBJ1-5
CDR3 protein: CASSYFRGAGQPQHF
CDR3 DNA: TGTGCCAGCAGTTACTTCCGGGGGGCCGGACAGCCCCAGCATTTT

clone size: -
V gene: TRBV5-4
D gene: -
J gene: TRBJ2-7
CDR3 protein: CASSLAQGSSYEQYF
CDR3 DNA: TGTGCCAGCAGCTTGGCACAGGGCAGCTCCTACGAGCAGTACTTC

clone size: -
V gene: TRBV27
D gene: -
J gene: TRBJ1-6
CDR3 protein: CASSPLRGSSYNSPLHF
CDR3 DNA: TGTGCCAGCAGTCCCTTACGGGGGAGCTCCTATAATTCACCCCTCCACTTT

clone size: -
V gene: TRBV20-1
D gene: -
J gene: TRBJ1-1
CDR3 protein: CSASPWDNLNTEAFF
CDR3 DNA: TGCAGTGCAAGCCCCTGGGACAACTTGAACACTGAAGCTTTCTTT

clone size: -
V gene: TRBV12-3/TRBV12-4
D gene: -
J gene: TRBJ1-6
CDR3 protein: CASSLGEYSPLHF
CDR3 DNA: TGTGCCAGCAGTTTAGGAGAATATTCACCCCTCCACTTT

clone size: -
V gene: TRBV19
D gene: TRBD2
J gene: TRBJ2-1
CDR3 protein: CASRPRRGGENGEQFF
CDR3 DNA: TGTGCCAGTAGGCCCCGCCGCGGGGGGGAAAACGGGGAGCAGTTCTTC

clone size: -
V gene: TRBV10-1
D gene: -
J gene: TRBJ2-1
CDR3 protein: CASSEGRDNNEQFF
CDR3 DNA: TGCGCCAGCAGTGAGGGCAGGGACAACAATGAGCAGTTCTTC

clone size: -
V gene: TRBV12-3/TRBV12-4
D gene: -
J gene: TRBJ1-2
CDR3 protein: CASSSLSDYGYTF
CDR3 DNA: TGTGCCAGCAGTTCTTTATCAGACTATGGCTACACCTTC

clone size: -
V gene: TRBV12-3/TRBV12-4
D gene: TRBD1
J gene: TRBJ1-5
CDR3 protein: CASSPTGGGQPQHF
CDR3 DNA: TGTGCCAGCAGCCCTACAGGGGGCGGGCAGCCCCAGCATTTT

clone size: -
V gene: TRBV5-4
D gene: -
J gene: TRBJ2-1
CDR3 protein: CASSLVRGNEQFF
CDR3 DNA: TGTGCCAGCAGCTTGGTCCGGGGCAATGAGCAGTTCTTC

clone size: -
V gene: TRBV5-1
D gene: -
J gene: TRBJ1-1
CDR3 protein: CASSLAGGITEAFF
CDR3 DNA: TGCGCCAGCAGCTTGGCGGGGGGCATCACTGAAGCTTTCTTT

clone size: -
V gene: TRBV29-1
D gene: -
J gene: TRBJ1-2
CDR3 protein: CSVEQTTGYGYTF
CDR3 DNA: TGCAGCGTTGAACAAACGACGGGCTATGGCTACACCTTC

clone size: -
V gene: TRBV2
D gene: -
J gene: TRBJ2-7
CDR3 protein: CASSGIQGTRSEQYF
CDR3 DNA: TGTGCCAGCAGTGGAATACAGGGCACAAGAAGCGAGCAGTACTTC

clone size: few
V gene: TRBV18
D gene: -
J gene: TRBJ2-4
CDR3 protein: CASSPLDALAKNIQYF
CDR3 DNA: TGTGCCAGCTCACCACTCGACGCGCTGGCCAAAAACATTCAGTACTTC

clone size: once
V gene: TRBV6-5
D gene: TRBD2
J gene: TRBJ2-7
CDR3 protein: CASSYFSSGGILYF
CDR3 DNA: TGTGCCAGCAGTTACTTTTCTAGCGGGGGCATCCTGTACTTC

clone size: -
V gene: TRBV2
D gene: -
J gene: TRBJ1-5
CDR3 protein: CASNRDGGDQPQHF
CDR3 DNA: TGTGCCAGCAACCGGGACGGGGGCGATCAGCCCCAGCATTTT

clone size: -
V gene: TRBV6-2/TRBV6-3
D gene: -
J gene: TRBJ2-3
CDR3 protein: CASSYSPGTSALTDTQYF
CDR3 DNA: TGTGCCAGCAGTTACTCCCCCGGGACATCGGCCCTTACAGATACGCAGTATTTT

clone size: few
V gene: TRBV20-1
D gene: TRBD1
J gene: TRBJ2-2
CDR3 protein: CSAIVGTANTGELFF
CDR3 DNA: TGCAGTGCTATCGTAGGGACAGCAAACACCGGGGAGCTGTTTTTT

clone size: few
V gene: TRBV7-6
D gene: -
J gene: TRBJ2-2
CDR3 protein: CASSLSGAGTGELFF
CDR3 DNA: TGTGCCAGCAGCTTATCGGGGGCGGGCACCGGGGAGCTGTTTTTT

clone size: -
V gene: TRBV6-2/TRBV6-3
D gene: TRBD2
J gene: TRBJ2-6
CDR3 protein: CASSYGLAGGVWASGANVLTF
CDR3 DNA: TGTGCCAGCAGTTACGGACTAGCGGGAGGAGTTTGGGCCTCTGGGGCCAACGTCCTGACTTTC

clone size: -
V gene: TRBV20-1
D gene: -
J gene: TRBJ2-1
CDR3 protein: CSALNRFYNEQFF
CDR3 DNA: TGCAGTGCTCTTAACCGCTTCTACAATGAGCAGTTCTTC

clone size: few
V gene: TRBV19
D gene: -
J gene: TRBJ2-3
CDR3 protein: CASSIQGTDTQYF
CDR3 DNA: TGTGCCAGTAGTATACAGGGGACAGATACGCAGTATTTT

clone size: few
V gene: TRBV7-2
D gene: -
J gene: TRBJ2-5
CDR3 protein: CASSLAGGLGTQYF
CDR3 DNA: TGTGCCAGCAGCTTAGCCGGGGGGCTCGGGACCCAGTACTTC

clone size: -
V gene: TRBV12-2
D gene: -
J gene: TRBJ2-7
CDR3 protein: CASRLAGRGGSSYEQYF
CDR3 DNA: TGTGCAAGTCGCTTAGCGGGAAGGGGGGGTTCCTCCTACGAGCAGTACTTC

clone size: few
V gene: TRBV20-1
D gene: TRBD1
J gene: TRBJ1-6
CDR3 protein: CSARDGTGGSPLHF
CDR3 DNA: TGCAGTGCTAGAGACGGGACAGGCGGTTCACCCCTCCACTTT

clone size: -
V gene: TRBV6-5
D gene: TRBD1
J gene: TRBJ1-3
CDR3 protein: CASSSGTGKLSGNTIYF
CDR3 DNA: TGTGCCAGCAGTTCCGGGACAGGGAAACTCTCTGGAAACACCATATATTTT

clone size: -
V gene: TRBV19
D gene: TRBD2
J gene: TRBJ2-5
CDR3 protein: CASSTGTSGQETQYF
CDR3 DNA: TGTGCCAGTAGTACAGGGACTAGCGGACAAGAGACCCAGTACTTC

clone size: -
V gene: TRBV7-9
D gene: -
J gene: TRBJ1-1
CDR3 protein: CASSLRDTDTEAFF
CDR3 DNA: TGTGCCAGCAGCTTAAGGGACACAGACACTGAAGCTTTCTTT

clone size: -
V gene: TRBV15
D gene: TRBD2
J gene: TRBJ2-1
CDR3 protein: CATSRALTLAGNYNEQFF
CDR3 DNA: TGTGCCACCAGCAGAGCCCTCACACTAGCGGGGAACTACAATGAGCAGTTCTTC

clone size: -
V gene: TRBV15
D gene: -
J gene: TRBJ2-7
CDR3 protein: CATTQGQGYTYEQYF
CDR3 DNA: TGTGCCACCACCCAGGGGCAGGGTTACACCTACGAGCAGTACTTC

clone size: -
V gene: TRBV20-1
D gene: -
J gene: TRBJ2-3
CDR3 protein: CSARPPHPEARITDTQYF
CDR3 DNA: TGCAGTGCTAGACCCCCTCACCCCGAGGCCAGAATAACAGATACGCAGTATTTT

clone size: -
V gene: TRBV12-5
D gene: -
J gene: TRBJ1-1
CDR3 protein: CASGLWGNTEAFF
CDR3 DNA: TGTGCTAGTGGTTTGTGGGGAAACACTGAAGCTTTCTTT

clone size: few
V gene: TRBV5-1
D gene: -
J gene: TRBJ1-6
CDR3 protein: CASSLSGGYNSPLHF
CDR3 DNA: TGCGCCAGCAGCTTGTCGGGGGGCTATAATTCACCCCTCCACTTT

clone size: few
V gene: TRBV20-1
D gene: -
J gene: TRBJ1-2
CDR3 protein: CSARTPGFYGYTF
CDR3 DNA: TGCAGTGCTAGAACCCCAGGGTTCTATGGCTACACCTTC

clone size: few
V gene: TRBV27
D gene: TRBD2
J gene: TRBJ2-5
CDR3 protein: CASSLSQRGGETQYF
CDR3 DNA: TGTGCCAGCAGTTTATCGCAGCGGGGCGGGGAGACCCAGTACTTC